What follows is one T cell receptor (beta chain) and its context. This record comes from a study of T-cell reconstitution after alpha-beta-depleted transplantation in children. Preparation of the TCRbeta library used unique molecular identifiers. TCRdb re-called the PCR reads through MiXCR, storing one row per CDR3 protein. Of 450,000 to 600,000 distinct CDR3 sequences listed, 15% to 20% are singletons. In germline, CDR1 is SEHNR, CDR2 FQNEAQ (reference sequence). Trimming at V came to 5 bases and at J to 7 bases, leaving 8 bases not matched to a gene. The CDR3 sequence is 15 residues long. The chain recombines TRBV7-9 with TRBJ1-4, with 9 bases matching TRBD1. The source is a human donor who donated a stem cell graft to a child with acute lymphoblastic leukemia. Source: PBMCs from the stem cell graft donor, taken from the stem cell graft. The CDR3 spells CASSPRDRVTEKLFF. DNA of the CDR3: TGTGCCAGCAGCCCTCGGGACAGGGTAACTGAAAAACTGTTTTTT.